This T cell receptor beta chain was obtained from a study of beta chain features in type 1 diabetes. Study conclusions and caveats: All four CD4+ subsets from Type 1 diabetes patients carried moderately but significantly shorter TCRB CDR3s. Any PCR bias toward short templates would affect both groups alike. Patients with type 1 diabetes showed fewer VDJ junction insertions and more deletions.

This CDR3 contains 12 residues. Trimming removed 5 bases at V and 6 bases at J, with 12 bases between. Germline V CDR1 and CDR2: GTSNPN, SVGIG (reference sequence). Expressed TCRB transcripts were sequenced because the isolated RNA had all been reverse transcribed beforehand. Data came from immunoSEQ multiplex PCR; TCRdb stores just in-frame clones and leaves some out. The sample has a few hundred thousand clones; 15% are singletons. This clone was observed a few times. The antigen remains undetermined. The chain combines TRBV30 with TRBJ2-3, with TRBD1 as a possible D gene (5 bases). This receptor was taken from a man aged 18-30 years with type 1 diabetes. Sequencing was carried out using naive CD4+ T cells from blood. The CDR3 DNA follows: TGTGCCTGGGGCAGGGAAGGGGATACGCAGTATTTT. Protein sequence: CAWGREGDTQYF.